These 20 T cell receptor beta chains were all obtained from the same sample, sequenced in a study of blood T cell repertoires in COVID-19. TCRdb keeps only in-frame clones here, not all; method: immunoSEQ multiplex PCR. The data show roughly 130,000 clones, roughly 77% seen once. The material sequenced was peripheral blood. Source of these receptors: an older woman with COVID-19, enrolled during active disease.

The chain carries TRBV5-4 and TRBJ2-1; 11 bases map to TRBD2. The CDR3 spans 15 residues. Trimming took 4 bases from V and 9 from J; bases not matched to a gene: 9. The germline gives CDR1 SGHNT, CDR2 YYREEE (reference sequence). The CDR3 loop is CASSAGLAEGGEQFF. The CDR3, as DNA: TGTGCCAGCAGCGCGGGACTAGCGGAGGGTGGTGAGCAGTTCTTC. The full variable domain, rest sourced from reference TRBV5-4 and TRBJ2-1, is ETGVTQSPTHLIKTRGQQVTLRCSSQSGHNTVSWYQQALGQGPQFIFQYYREEENGRGNFPPRFSGLQFPNYSSELNVNALELDDSALYLCASSAGLAEGGEQFFGPGTRLTVL.

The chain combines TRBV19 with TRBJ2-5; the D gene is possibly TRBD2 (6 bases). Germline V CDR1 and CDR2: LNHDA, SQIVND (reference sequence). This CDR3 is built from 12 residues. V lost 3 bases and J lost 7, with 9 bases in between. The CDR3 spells CASSISGGTQYF. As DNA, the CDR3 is TGTGCCAGTAGTATTTCCGGGGGGACCCAGTACTTC.

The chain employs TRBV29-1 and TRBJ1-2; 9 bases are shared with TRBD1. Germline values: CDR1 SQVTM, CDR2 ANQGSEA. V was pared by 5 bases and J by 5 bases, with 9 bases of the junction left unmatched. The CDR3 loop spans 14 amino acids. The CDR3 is CSVNSGTGIYGYTF. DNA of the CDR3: TGCAGCGTTAATTCCGGGACAGGGATTTATGGCTACACCTTC.

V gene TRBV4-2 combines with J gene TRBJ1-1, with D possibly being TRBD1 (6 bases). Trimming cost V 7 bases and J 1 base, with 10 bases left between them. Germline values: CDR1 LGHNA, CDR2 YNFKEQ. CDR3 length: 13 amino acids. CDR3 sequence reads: CASTTRGNTEAFF. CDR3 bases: TGTGCCAGCACTACCAGGGGGAACACTGAAGCTTTCTTT.

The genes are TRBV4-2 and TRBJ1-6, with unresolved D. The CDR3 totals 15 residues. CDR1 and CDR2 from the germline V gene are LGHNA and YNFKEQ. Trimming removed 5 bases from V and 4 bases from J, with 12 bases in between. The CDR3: CASSYTGDYNSPLHF. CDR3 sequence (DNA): TGTGCCAGCAGCTACACCGGGGATTATAATTCACCCCTCCACTTT.

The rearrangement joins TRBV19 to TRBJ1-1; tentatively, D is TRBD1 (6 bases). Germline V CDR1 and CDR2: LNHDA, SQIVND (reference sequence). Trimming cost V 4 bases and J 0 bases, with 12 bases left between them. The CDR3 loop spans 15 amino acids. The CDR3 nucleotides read TGTGCCAGTAGTAGCCCCCCAGGGGTGAACACTGAAGCTTTCTTT. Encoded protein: CASSSPPGVNTEAFF.

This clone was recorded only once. CDR3: CSARSGFEQYF. Written as DNA, the CDR3 is TGCAGTGCCCGGTCGGGGTTCGAGCAGTACTTC. This sequence joins TRBV20-1 and TRBJ2-7, with D possibly TRBD2 on 5 matching bases. The CDR3 loop spans 11 amino acids. V was pared by 6 bases and J by 6 bases, with 12 bases between. CDR1 DFQATT and CDR2 SNEGSKA come from the germline V gene (reference sequence).

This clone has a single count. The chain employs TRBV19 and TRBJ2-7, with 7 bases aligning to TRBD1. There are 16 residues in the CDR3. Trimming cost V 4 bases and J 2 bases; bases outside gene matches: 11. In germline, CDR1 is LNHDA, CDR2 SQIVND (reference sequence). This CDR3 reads CASSKRGEGAPYEQYF. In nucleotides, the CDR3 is TGTGCCAGTAGTAAGAGGGGCGAGGGGGCCCCCTACGAGCAGTACTTC.

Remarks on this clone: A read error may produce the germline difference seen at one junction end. The CDR3 bases are TGTGCCAGCAGCCAAGAGGGCCACGGGGGGGAGTACCTCTTT. The encoded protein is CASSQEGHGGEYLF. V gene TRBV3-1 (or the pseudogene TRBV3-2) combines with J gene TRBJ2-3, with 8 bases identical to TRBD2. This CDR3 comprises 14 residues. Germline V lookup: CDR1 LGHDT, CDR2 YNNKEL (reference sequence).

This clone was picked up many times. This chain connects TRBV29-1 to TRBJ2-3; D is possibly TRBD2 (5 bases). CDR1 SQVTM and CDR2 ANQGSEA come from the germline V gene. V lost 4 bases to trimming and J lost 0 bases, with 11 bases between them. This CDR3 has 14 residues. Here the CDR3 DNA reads TGCAGCGTTGTTGTGGGAGTTAGCACAGATACGCAGTATTTT. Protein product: CSVVVGVSTDTQYF.

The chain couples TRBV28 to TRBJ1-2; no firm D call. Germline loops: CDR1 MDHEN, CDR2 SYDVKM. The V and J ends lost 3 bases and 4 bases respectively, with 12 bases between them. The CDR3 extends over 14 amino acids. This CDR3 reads CASSFLGRPYGYTF. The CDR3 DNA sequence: TGTGCCAGCAGTTTCCTGGGCAGGCCCTATGGCTACACCTTC.

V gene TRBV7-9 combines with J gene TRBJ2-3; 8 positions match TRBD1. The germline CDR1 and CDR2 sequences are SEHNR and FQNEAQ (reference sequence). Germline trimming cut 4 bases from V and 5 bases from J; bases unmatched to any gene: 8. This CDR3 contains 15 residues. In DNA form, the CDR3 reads TGTGCCAGCAGCTCTCCGGACAGGGCGGGAGATACGCAGTATTTT. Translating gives CASSSPDRAGDTQYF.

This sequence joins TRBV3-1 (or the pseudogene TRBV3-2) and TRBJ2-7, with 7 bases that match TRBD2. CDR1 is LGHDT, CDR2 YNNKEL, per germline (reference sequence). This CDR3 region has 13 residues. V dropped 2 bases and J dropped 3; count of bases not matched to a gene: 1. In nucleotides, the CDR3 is TGTGCCAGCAGCCAATGGGGGGGCTACGAGCAGTACTTC. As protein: CASSQWGGYEQYF.

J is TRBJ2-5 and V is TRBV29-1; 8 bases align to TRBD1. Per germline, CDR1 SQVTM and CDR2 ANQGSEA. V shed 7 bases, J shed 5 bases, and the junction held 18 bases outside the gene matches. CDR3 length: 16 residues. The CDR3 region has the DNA TGCAGCGCTGACCCGTTGCAGGGGGCTTTTGGGGAGACCCAGTACTTC. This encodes CSADPLQGAFGETQYF.

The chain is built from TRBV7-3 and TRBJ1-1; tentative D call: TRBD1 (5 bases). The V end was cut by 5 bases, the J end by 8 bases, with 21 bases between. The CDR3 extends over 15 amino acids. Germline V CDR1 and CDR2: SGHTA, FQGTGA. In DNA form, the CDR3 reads TGTGCCAGCAGCCTACAGGCGGTAACCCCTCTCGAAGCTTTCTTT. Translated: CASSLQAVTPLEAFF.

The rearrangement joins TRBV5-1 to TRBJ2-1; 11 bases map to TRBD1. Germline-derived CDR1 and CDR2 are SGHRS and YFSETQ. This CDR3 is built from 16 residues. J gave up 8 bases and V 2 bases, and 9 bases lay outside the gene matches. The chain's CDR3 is CASSLSGQGASYEQFF. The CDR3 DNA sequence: TGCGCCAGCAGCTTAAGCGGACAGGGGGCGTCGTATGAGCAGTTCTTC.

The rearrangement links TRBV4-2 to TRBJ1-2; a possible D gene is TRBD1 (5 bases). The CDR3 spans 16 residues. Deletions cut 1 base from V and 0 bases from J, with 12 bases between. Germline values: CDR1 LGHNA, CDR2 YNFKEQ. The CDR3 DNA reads TGTGCCAGCAGCCAAGGAAGCCAGACAGCTAACTATGGCTACACCTTC. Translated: CASSQGSQTANYGYTF.

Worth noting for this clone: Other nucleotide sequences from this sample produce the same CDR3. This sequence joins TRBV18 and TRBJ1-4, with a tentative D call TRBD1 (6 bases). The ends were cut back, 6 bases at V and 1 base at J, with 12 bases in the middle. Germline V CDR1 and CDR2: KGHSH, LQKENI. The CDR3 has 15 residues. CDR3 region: CASSLEGGTNEKLFF. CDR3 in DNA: TGTGCCAGCTCGCTGGAAGGGGGAACTAATGAAAAACTGTTTTTT.

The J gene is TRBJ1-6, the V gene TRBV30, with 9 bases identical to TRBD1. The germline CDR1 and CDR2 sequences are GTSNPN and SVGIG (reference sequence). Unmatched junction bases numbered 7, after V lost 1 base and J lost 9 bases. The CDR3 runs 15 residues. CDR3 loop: CAWSESDRGRSPLHF. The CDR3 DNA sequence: TGTGCCTGGAGTGAATCGGACAGGGGTCGTTCACCCCTCCACTTT.

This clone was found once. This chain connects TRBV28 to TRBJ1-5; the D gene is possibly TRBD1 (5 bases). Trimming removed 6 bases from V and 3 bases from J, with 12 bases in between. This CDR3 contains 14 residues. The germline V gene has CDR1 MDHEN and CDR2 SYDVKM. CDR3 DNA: TGTGCCAGCAGCCCGGGAGGGGACAATCAGCCCCAGCATTTT. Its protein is CASSPGGDNQPQHF.